This TCR beta chain was identified during a study of T cells after somatic rescue of genetic block. TCRdb keeps only in-frame clones here, not all; method: immunoSEQ multiplex PCR. Here the sample spans tens of thousands of clones, about 90% being singletons. This TCR derives from a man aged 40-49 years. The sequencing sample was made of peripheral blood mononuclear cells (PBMCs).

The CDR3 protein is CSVVTGRGLGYTF. As DNA, the CDR3 is TGCAGCGTTGTCACCGGCAGGGGGCTTGGCTACACCTTC. The chain joins TRBV29-1 to TRBJ1-2, with 8 positions matching TRBD1. CDR3 size: 13 residues. With 4 bases clipped from V and 7 bases from J, the junction kept 8 bases outside the gene matches. Germline CDR1 SQVTM, CDR2 ANQGSEA.